Listed below are T cell receptor beta chains from one sample, sequenced in a study of PD-1 blockade in classical Hodgkin lymphoma. The repertoire was sequenced with immunoSEQ multiplex PCR; TCRdb's copy has only in-frame clones and lacks some. The sample lists 35,000 to 40,000 clones, 88% occurring once. The sample consisted of peripheral blood mononuclear cells (PBMCs), taken before the second cycle of nivolumab. Receptors originate from a human donor with classical Hodgkin lymphoma. Each CDR3 is given with its conserved first and last residue. Each record gives: D gene, J gene, V gene, clone size, CDR3 DNA, CDR3 protein. D genes are given only for firm matches. Clone size is not always given. Where it is, it says once, few, many or a class for expanded clones.

>NA|TRBJ2-1|TRBV29-1|NA
TGCAGCGTTGAAATGTCGGGAGTAGGCGATGAGCAGTTCTTC
CSVEMSGVGDEQFF
>TRBD1|TRBJ1-5|TRBV7-3|NA
TGTGCCAGCAGCTTCGACAGGGATCAGCCCCAGCATTTT
CASSFDRDQPQHF
>TRBD1|TRBJ2-3|TRBV19|NA
TGTGCCAGTAGTATTGGTCAGGGGGCCCGTACGCAGTATTTT
CASSIGQGARTQYF
>NA|TRBJ1-2|TRBV6-1|NA
TGTGCCAGCAGTCCGACAGGCTCTAACTATGGCTACACCTTC
CASSPTGSNYGYTF
>TRBD1|TRBJ1-5|TRBV15|NA
TGTGCCACCAGCAGACCAGGGACAGGGGTGACCCAGCATTTT
CATSRPGTGVTQHF
>TRBD1|TRBJ1-5|TRBV29-1|NA
TGCAGCGTTGGGTTCGGACAGGGCAATCAGCCCCAGCATTTT
CSVGFGQGNQPQHF
>TRBD1|TRBJ1-1|TRBV7-9|NA
TGTGCCAGCAGCCAATGGGACAGGGGTGAAGCTTTCTTT
CASSQWDRGEAFF
>TRBD2|TRBJ2-7|TRBV27|NA
TGTGCCAGCAGTTTAGGGACTAGCGGTGCAGAACAGTACTTC
CASSLGTSGAEQYF
>NA|TRBJ2-7|TRBV6-5|NA
TGTGCCAGCAGTTACTCTCCGACGGGGGGCCTTTACGAGCAGTACTTC
CASSYSPTGGLYEQYF
>TRBD2|TRBJ2-5|TRBV10-3|NA
TGTGCCATCAAGATGGGACTAGCGGACGGAGAGACCCAGTACTTC
CAIKMGLADGETQYF
>TRBD2|TRBJ2-1|TRBV18|NA
TGTGCCAGCTCCCCCGGACTAGCGATCTACAATGAGCAGTTCTTC
CASSPGLAIYNEQFF
>TRBD2|TRBJ2-1|TRBV27|NA
TGTGCCAGCACTCCCGGGACTAGATTAGACAATGAGCAGTTCTTC
CASTPGTRLDNEQFF
>NA|TRBJ2-5|TRBV2|NA
TGTGCCAGCAGTGAACAAACAGGGAAAGAGACCCAGTACTTC
CASSEQTGKETQYF
>TRBD1|TRBJ1-1|TRBV13|NA
TGTGCCAGCAGCCTCCGGACAGGTGCCGATACTGAAGCTTTCTTT
CASSLRTGADTEAFF
>TRBD2|TRBJ2-1|TRBV5-1|NA
TGCGCCAGCAGCTTGGGCGGGGGTTCCTACAATGAGCAGTTCTTC
CASSLGGGSYNEQFF
>NA|TRBJ1-2|TRBV7-9|NA
TGTGCCAGCAGCTTAGTGTCGAGCTATGGCTACACCTTC
CASSLVSSYGYTF
>TRBD2|TRBJ2-1|TRBV2|NA
TGTGCCAGCAACCTGCTGAGCGGGAGGGCCCCGGATGAGCAGTTCTTC
CASNLLSGRAPDEQFF
>NA|TRBJ2-7|TRBV5-1|NA
TGCGCCAGCAGCTTGAAACAGACCTACGAGCAGTACTTC
CASSLKQTYEQYF
>NA|TRBJ1-5|TRBV7-2|NA
TGTGCCAGCAGCTTACTCCGGAATCAGCCCCAGCATTTT
CASSLLRNQPQHF
>NA|TRBJ2-7|TRBV6-4|NA
TGTGCCACTCCTGGACGGGGGCCGTACGAGCAGTACTTC
CATPGRGPYEQYF
>NA|TRBJ2-1|TRBV2|NA
TGTGCCTTGGGGGGAGTAGCGGACAATGAGCAGTTCTTC
CALGGVADNEQFF
>TRBD1|TRBJ2-2|TRBV2|NA
TGTGCCAGCAGTGGGACAGGGAGGAACACCGGGGAGCTGTTTTTT
CASSGTGRNTGELFF
>NA|TRBJ2-1|TRBV7-6|NA
TGTGCCAGCTCATCGGGTTTGTCTAATGAGCAGTTCTTC
CASSSGLSNEQFF
>NA|TRBJ2-3|TRBV19|NA
TGTGCCAGTAGTCCCATATCTGGGACAGATACGCAGTATTTT
CASSPISGTDTQYF
>NA|TRBJ2-7|TRBV7-9|NA
TGTGCCAGCAGCTTAGAATTCGCAGTCCTCGAGCAGTACTTC
CASSLEFAVLEQYF
>NA|TRBJ2-1|TRBV21-1|once
TGTGCCAGCAGCAAAGGGAGGGCGGGAGAGGGCTACAATGAGCAGTTCTTC
CASSKGRAGEGYNEQFF
>NA|TRBJ2-5|TRBV5-6|NA
TGTGCCAGCAGCTTGGGGCTTCCAGGGGAAGAGACCCAGTACTTC
CASSLGLPGEETQYF
>TRBD2|TRBJ2-2|TRBV7-7|NA
TGTGCTAGCACCATGACTAGCACGAACACCGGGGAGCTGTTTTTT
CASTMTSTNTGELFF
>NA|TRBJ2-1|TRBV7-9|NA
TGTGCCAGCAACCCATCAGCTCCGAACCCCTACAATGAGCAGTTCTTC
CASNPSAPNPYNEQFF
>NA|TRBJ2-7|TRBV11-2|NA
TGTGCCAGCAGCTCCCTGACAGGTTCCCTCGAGCAGTACTTC
CASSSLTGSLEQYF
>NA|TRBJ2-7|TRBV5-1|once
TGCGCCAGCAGCTTGGGTCCGGCTGGGGTGAACTACGAGCAGTACTTC
CASSLGPAGVNYEQYF
>NA|TRBJ2-1|TRBV7-2|NA
TGTGCCAGCAGCTCGGGACCCCTATCCTACAATGAGCAGTTCTTC
CASSSGPLSYNEQFF
>NA|TRBJ2-5|TRBV7-9|NA
TGTGCCAGCAGTTTTTTTGCCGGGATCCAAGAGACCCAGTACTTC
CASSFFAGIQETQYF
>TRBD2|TRBJ2-7|TRBV11-2|NA
TGTGCCAGCAGCTTAGCATGGACTAGCGGTTTTCCCGGGGAGCAGTACTTC
CASSLAWTSGFPGEQYF